One sample yielded the 28 T cell receptor beta chains listed below, sequenced in a study of radiation and T cells in renal cell carcinoma. Method: immunoSEQ multiplex PCR; TCRdb's copy keeps in-frame clones and lacks some. Among about 150,000 clones listed, around nine tenths were seen once. Documented time point: baseline pretreatment blood. The treatment denotes: 15 Gy SBRT to primary tumor, nephrectomy 4 weeks later. Sequencing used blood, obtained from a patient whose treatment included radiotherapy and nephrectomy. The receptors come from a woman aged 45-60 years with renal cell carcinoma.

The rearrangement links TRBV27 to TRBJ1-2; D remains ambiguous. CDR1 and CDR2 from the germline V gene are MNHEY and SMNVEV (reference sequence). With 5 bases removed from V and 5 bases from J, the gap between germline ends came to 21 bases. CDR3 length: 16 residues. The CDR3, as DNA: TGTGCCAGCAGTCCTCTCTGGGAGCACCGGCAGTATGGCTACACCTTC. Amino acids: CASSPLWEHRQYGYTF.

The chain uses TRBV28 and TRBJ2-3; 9 bases are a match to TRBD1. The CDR3 contains 16 residues. Germline V gives CDR1 MDHEN, CDR2 SYDVKM. V shed 2 bases and J 0 bases; nucleotides not matched to a gene: 3. DNA of the CDR3: TGTGCCAGCAGTTTACGGGACAGGGCTAGCACAGATACGCAGTATTTT. It translates to CASSLRDRASTDTQYF. Together with reference TRBV28 and TRBJ2-3, the CDR3 gives the full variable domain: DVKVTQSSRYLVKRTGEKVFLECVQDMDHENMFWYRQDPGLGLRLIYFSYDVKMKEKGDIPEGYSVSREKKERFSLILESASTNQTSMYLCASSLRDRASTDTQYFGPGTRLTVL.

The chain couples TRBV6-6 to TRBJ1-3; D remains ambiguous. The CDR3 has 15 amino acids. Between the trimmed V and J ends, which lost 6 bases and 0 bases, there was a span of 12 bases. Germline-derived CDR1 and CDR2 are MNHNY and SVGAGI (reference sequence). As DNA, the CDR3 is TGTGCCAGCAGCCCCGACCGTTTCTCTGGAAACACCATATATTTT. Translating it yields CASSPDRFSGNTIYF.

V gene TRBV11-2 combines with J gene TRBJ2-1, with 8 bases identical to TRBD1. V dropped 8 bases and J dropped 4; count of bases not matched to a gene: 4. CDR3 length: 13 amino acids. The germline CDR1 and CDR2 sequences are SGHAT and FQNNGV. CDR3 sequence (DNA): TGTGCCAGCGGGGGACAGGTGTACAATGAGCAGTTCTTC. Encoded protein: CASGGQVYNEQFF.

The J gene is TRBJ1-1, the V gene TRBV30, with a possible D match to TRBD1 (5 bases). CDR1 is GTSNPN, CDR2 SVGIG, per germline (reference sequence). This CDR3 is built from 13 residues. Trimming shortened V by 2 bases and J by 4 bases, and 11 bases separated the two germline ends. The CDR3 sequence: CAWSKQVGTEAFF. The CDR3, as DNA: TGTGCCTGGAGTAAACAGGTTGGCACTGAAGCTTTCTTT.

This clone occurred a few times. The chain employs TRBV5-6 and TRBJ2-7; D is unclear. Germline assignment: CDR1 SGHDT and CDR2 YYEEEE. This CDR3 has 13 residues. Trimming took 2 bases from V and 5 from J, leaving 11 bases between them. CDR3 DNA: TGTGCCAGCAGCTTTTCTTCCCCCGACGAGCAGTACTTC. This sequence encodes CASSFSSPDEQYF. The complete variable domain, with remaining parts taken from reference TRBV5-6 and TRBJ2-7, reads DAGVTQSPTHLIKTRGQQVTLRCSPKSGHDTVSWYQQALGQGPQFIFQYYEEEERQRGNFPDRFSGHQFPNYSSELNVNALLLGDSALYLCASSFSSPDEQYFGPGTRLTVT.

The chain joins TRBV6-4 to TRBJ1-1, with D possibly matching TRBD1 (6 bases). This CDR3 spans 15 amino acids. From germline, CDR1 is MRHNA and CDR2 SNTAGT. Trimming took 6 bases from V and 0 from J, leaving 14 bases between them. The CDR3 DNA reads TGTGCCAGCAGGGAACAGGGCGGCTTGAACACTGAAGCTTTCTTT. As protein: CASREQGGLNTEAFF.

V and J are TRBV14 and TRBJ1-1; D is ambiguous. Germline-derived CDR1 and CDR2 are SGHDN and FVKESK. The length of the CDR3 is 14 residues. Trimming stripped 0 bases from V and 6 bases from J, with 11 bases between. CDR3 in DNA: TGTGCCAGCAGCCAAGATTTGAGTCCCGCTGAAGCTTTCTTT. This codes for CASSQDLSPAEAFF.

The chain links TRBV6-5 to TRBJ2-1, with TRBD2 matching 13 bases. CDR1 and CDR2 from the germline V gene are MNHEY and SVGAGI. This CDR3 has 16 amino acids. Trimming at V came to 0 bases and at J to 10 bases, leaving 6 bases not matched to a gene. CDR3 in amino acids: CASSYSGTSGVGEQFF. CDR3 sequence (DNA): TGTGCCAGCAGTTACTCCGGGACTAGCGGGGTTGGGGAGCAGTTCTTC.

The chain employs TRBV5-1 and TRBJ1-1; TRBD1 matches at 8 bases. The CDR3 has 14 amino acids. Germline V gives CDR1 SGHRS, CDR2 YFSETQ. Trimming took 5 bases from V and 4 from J; bases not matched to a gene: 7. CDR3 amino acids: CASRQGESGTEAFF. The CDR3 DNA sequence: TGCGCCAGCAGACAGGGGGAGTCAGGCACTGAAGCTTTCTTT.

The chain links TRBV6-5 to TRBJ1-1, with 7 bases that match TRBD1. The CDR3 consists of 14 residues. The germline V gene has CDR1 MNHEY and CDR2 SVGAGI. J was trimmed by 11 bases and V by 6 bases; bases with no gene match: 15. CDR3 nucleotide sequence: TGTGCCAGCAGCCTTCAGGGGGACAGTACACGGGCTTTCTTT. Its translation is CASSLQGDSTRAFF.

This rearrangement joins TRBV25-1 to TRBJ2-1, with TRBD1 matching 9 bases. V was clipped by 4 bases and J by 4 bases; unmatched bases: 5. The CDR3 loop spans 15 amino acids. Germline-derived CDR1 and CDR2 are MGHDK and SYGVNS. CDR3 in DNA: TGTGCCAGCAGTGGGGACAGGGCATATTACAATGAGCAGTTCTTC. The encoded protein is CASSGDRAYYNEQFF.

The genes are TRBV6-6 and TRBJ1-3, with unresolved D. The CDR3 spans 13 residues. Germline V lookup: CDR1 MNHNY, CDR2 SVGAGI (reference sequence). V dropped 6 bases and J dropped 7 bases, with 13 bases sitting between them. The CDR3 reads CASRVDGENTIYF. The CDR3, as DNA: TGTGCCAGCAGAGTCGACGGGGAGAACACCATATATTTT.

Concerning this clone: The sample contains more than one DNA sequence encoding this CDR3. The chain links TRBV7-8 to TRBJ1-1, with D possibly being TRBD1 (5 bases). CDR3 length equals 14 residues. CDR1 SGHVS and CDR2 FQNEAQ come from the germline V gene. Trimming cost V 8 bases and J 3 bases, with 16 bases left between them. CDR3 coding DNA: TGTGCCAGCCAGGGAGGGGAACTCTACACTGAAGCTTTCTTT. Translation: CASQGGELYTEAFF.

The chain is built from TRBV5-8 and TRBJ2-2; D ambiguous. This CDR3 is 15 amino acids long. Germline V gives CDR1 SGHTS, CDR2 YDEGEE. Trimming cost V 7 bases and J 1 base, with 14 bases left between them. The DNA of the CDR3 is TGTGCCAGCGGGAAGAGGCAGGTGAACACCGGGGAGCTGTTTTTT. The encoded protein is CASGKRQVNTGELFF.

V is TRBV6-1 and J is TRBJ1-3, with 8 bases fitting TRBD1. Germline CDR1 is MNHNS and CDR2 is SASEGT. J gave up 2 bases and V 2 bases, and 8 bases lay outside the gene matches. The CDR3 consists of 17 residues. The CDR3 reads CASSESAQGAAGNTIYF. In DNA, the CDR3 is TGTGCCAGCAGTGAAAGCGCGCAGGGGGCCGCTGGAAACACCATATATTTT.

The chain links TRBV6-6 to TRBJ1-6; D call uncertain. CDR1 and CDR2 from the germline V gene are MNHNY and SVGAGI (reference sequence). This CDR3 spans 15 amino acids. Deletions cut 7 bases from V and 0 bases from J, with 10 bases between. The CDR3 DNA reads as TGTGCCAGCAACCCTCGTAGCTCCTATAATTCACCCCTCCACTTT. This gives the protein CASNPRSSYNSPLHF.

The rearrangement uses TRBV6-5 and TRBJ2-6; D is unresolved. V dropped 6 bases and J dropped 0 bases, with 6 bases sitting between them. The CDR3 is 14 residues long. Looked up from germline, CDR1 is MNHEY and CDR2 is SVGAGI. The CDR3 region has the DNA TGTGCCAGCAGAACAATCTCTGGGGCCAACGTCCTGACTTTC. Protein product: CASRTISGANVLTF.

The rearrangement uses TRBV7-2 and TRBJ2-3; TRBD1 aligns across 8 bases. Germline V gene sequence: CDR1 SGHTA, CDR2 FQGNSA. CDR3 size: 17 residues. The J segment lost 0 bases and the V segment lost 0 bases, leaving 5 bases of the junction unmatched. CDR3 amino acids: CASSLASGTGSTDTQYF. In DNA form, the CDR3 reads TGTGCCAGCAGCTTAGCTAGTGGGACAGGAAGCACAGATACGCAGTATTTT.

The gene calls are TRBV4-3 and TRBJ1-1, with D unresolved. Trimming pared 1 base from V and 1 base from J, leaving 7 bases between. Germline lookup yields CDR1 LGHNA and CDR2 YSLEER. This CDR3 is built from 14 residues. The CDR3 DNA is TGCGCCAGCAGCCAAGTTGTGGGGAACACTGAAGCTTTCTTT. It is translated as CASSQVVGNTEAFF.

This chain links TRBV10-3 with TRBJ1-6, with no clear D. This CDR3 has 14 residues. CDR1 and CDR2 (germline): ENHRY, SYGVKD. With 6 bases removed from V and 7 bases from J, the gap between germline ends came to 13 bases. The CDR3 coding sequence is TGTGCCATCAGCAGAGATCTGGGGAATTCACCCCTCCACTTT. Translation: CAISRDLGNSPLHF.

The chain is built from TRBV9 and TRBJ1-1, with D unclear. The V gene lost 2 bases and the J gene lost 1 base, with 9 bases spanning the gap. Germline V gene sequence: CDR1 SGDLS, CDR2 YYNGEE. This CDR3 is built from 14 residues. CDR3 protein: CASSVTPTNTEAFF. The CDR3 nucleotides read TGTGCCAGCAGCGTCACACCGACGAACACTGAAGCTTTCTTT.

The table lists this clone with a count of one. V is TRBV13 and J is TRBJ2-3; 9 positions match TRBD1. Germline V gives CDR1 PRHDT, CDR2 FYEKMQ (reference sequence). The CDR3 extends over 16 amino acids. V trimming: 4 bases; J trimming: 3 bases; junction bases outside the gene matches: 8. CDR3 loop: CASSSRQGDSTDTQYF. The CDR3 nucleotides are TGTGCCAGCAGCTCTCGACAGGGGGATTCGACAGATACGCAGTATTTT.

The chain carries TRBV25-1 and TRBJ2-7, with D perhaps TRBD1 (5 bases). CDR3 length: 14 residues. V shed 6 bases and J shed 1 base, with 13 bases lying between them. Germline-derived CDR1 and CDR2 are MGHDK and SYGVNS. The CDR3 nucleotides read TGTGCCAGCAGACCGACAGAGAGGTCCTACGAGCAGTACTTC. Encoded protein: CASRPTERSYEQYF.

Turning to this clone: A read error may produce the germline difference seen at one junction end. This chain uses TRBV6-1 with TRBJ2-7, with D perhaps TRBD2 (6 bases). This CDR3 has 13 residues. Germline V lookup: CDR1 MNHNS, CDR2 SASEGT. Here the CDR3 reads CASTPRDFPGRNF. In nucleotides, the CDR3 is TGTGCCAGCACCCCGAGGGACTTTCCGGGCCGGAACTTC.

This clone has just one count. The chain links TRBV5-1 to TRBJ1-1; D is unresolved. The CDR3 totals 14 residues. The germline CDR1 and CDR2 sequences are SGHRS and YFSETQ. V was clipped by 4 bases and J by 1 base, with 11 bases between them. CDR3 amino acids: CASSTLTENTEAFF. The CDR3 DNA follows: TGCGCCAGCAGCACCTTGACGGAGAACACTGAAGCTTTCTTT.

The chain has TRBV6-4 and TRBJ1-6, with D uncertain. Per germline, CDR1 MRHNA and CDR2 SNTAGT. This CDR3 region has 15 residues. Between the trimmed V and J ends, which lost 3 bases and 7 bases, there was a span of 13 bases. The CDR3 here is CASSESREINSPLHF. CDR3 in DNA: TGTGCCAGCAGTGAATCGAGGGAAATCAATTCACCCCTCCACTTT.

The chain is built from TRBV18 and TRBJ2-7; 12 bases align to TRBD1. Germline CDR1 reads KGHSH; CDR2 reads LQKENI. The CDR3 has 14 residues. With V trimmed by 3 bases and J by 4 bases, 1 base remained unmatched. The DNA of the CDR3 is TGTGCCAGCTCACCGGGACAGGGGGCTTACGAGCAGTACTTC. Encoded protein: CASSPGQGAYEQYF.